Listed below are T cell receptor beta chains from one sample, sequenced in a study of shared clonotypes between healthy human individuals. Libraries were prepared by immunoSEQ multiplex PCR; TCRdb keeps only in-frame clonotypes and omits some of them. The table lists a few hundred thousand clones, 95% to 96% of them singletons. Sequencing was performed on naive CD8+ T cells sorted from blood. These TCRs come from a woman in her 30s in good health. CDR3s include the opening cysteine and the closing phenylalanine or tryptophan. The D gene is left open where the match is weak. Expanded clones are given a class, and other clones once, few, many or no size at all.

j_gene,abundance,v_gene,d_gene,CDR3nt,CDR3aa
TRBJ2-7,-,TRBV18,TRBD1,TGTGCCAGCTCACCAGGGGGACAGGGAGCCTACGAGCAGTACTTC,CASSPGGQGAYEQYF
TRBJ2-1,few,TRBV9,-,TGTGCCAGCAGCGTAGGCCATGAGCAGTTCTTC,CASSVGHEQFF
TRBJ2-7,-,TRBV7-3,TRBD1,TGTGCCAGCGGAAGGACAGGGGATACCTACGAGCAGTACTTC,CASGRTGDTYEQYF
TRBJ2-1,-,TRBV6-1,-,TGTGCCAGCATCTACCGAAACTCCTACAATGAGCAGTTCTTC,CASIYRNSYNEQFF
TRBJ2-1,once,TRBV29-1,TRBD2,TGCAGCGTTGAAGATTTAGGGACTAGCGGGAGGGAAGCCTTCTTC,CSVEDLGTSGREAFF
TRBJ2-1,-,TRBV13,-,TGTGCCAGCAGCTTATTAGGCCTGGGGGGAAGATTGGGTAATGAGCAGTTCTTC,CASSLLGLGGRLGNEQFF
TRBJ2-5,-,TRBV5-6,-,TGTGCCAGCAGCCCTCGGCGATGGGTGGGACGACAAGAGACCCAGTACTTC,CASSPRRWVGRQETQYF
TRBJ2-7,-,TRBV15,TRBD1,TGTGCCACCAGCAGAGATTCAGGGGGCTACGAGCAGTACTTC,CATSRDSGGYEQYF
TRBJ1-2,-,TRBV4-1,TRBD1,TGCGCCAGCAGCCAAGCACCTCAGATAACAGGGGTTGAAGGCTACACCTTC,CASSQAPQITGVEGYTF
TRBJ2-7,-,TRBV5-4,TRBD2,TGTGCCAGCAGCACCGAGCGGGAGGGGGGCGAGCAGTACTTC,CASSTEREGGEQYF
TRBJ1-5,-,TRBV7-9,-,TGTGCCAGCAGCCATGATAGCAATCAGCCCCAGCATTTT,CASSHDSNQPQHF
TRBJ2-7,-,TRBV7-9,TRBD2,TGTGCCAGCAGCTCAGCGGTCATGCTTTTGCGGGAGGGGTACGAGCAGTACTTC,CASSSAVMLLREGYEQYF
TRBJ2-1,-,TRBV13,-,TGTGCCAGCAGCTTAGGTCGGGGTGAGCAGTTCTTC,CASSLGRGEQFF
TRBJ2-1,-,TRBV5-6,-,TGTGCCAGCAGCTTCACCGGGCATGAGCAGTTCTTC,CASSFTGHEQFF
TRBJ2-3,-,TRBV7-8,-,TGTGCCAGCAGCTTACAGCAGTCTAGCACAGATACGCAGTATTTT,CASSLQQSSTDTQYF
TRBJ2-2,-,TRBV5-6,TRBD1,TGTGCCAGCAGTTGGGGGACAGGGTATACCGGGGAGCTGTTTTTT,CASSWGTGYTGELFF
TRBJ2-3,-,TRBV4-1,TRBD1,TGCGCCAGCAGCCACTCTGGACAGGGGGCACGAGCGCAGTATTTT,CASSHSGQGARAQYF
TRBJ2-7,-,TRBV27,-,TGTGCCAGCACCTCGACAGGAAGCTCCTACGAGCAGTACTTC,CASTSTGSSYEQYF
TRBJ2-3,-,TRBV6-1,-,TGTGCCAGCAGTGAGACAGGAATTTATTCAGATACGCAGTATTTT,CASSETGIYSDTQYF
TRBJ2-7,-,TRBV30,-,TGTGCCTGGAGTGCCCGGGACTGGGGGTACGAGCAGTACTTC,CAWSARDWGYEQYF
TRBJ2-7,-,TRBV15,-,TGTGCCACCAGCAGAGAAGTGACAGCTTACGAGCAGTACTTC,CATSREVTAYEQYF
TRBJ2-7,-,TRBV29-1,-,TGCAGCGTCACACCAGGGGAATCCTACGAGCAGTACTTC,CSVTPGESYEQYF
TRBJ2-1,-,TRBV7-9,TRBD2,TGTGCCAGCAGCCTGACTAGCGGGGCCTACAATGAGCAGTTCTTC,CASSLTSGAYNEQFF